This TCR beta chain was captured in a study of cytomegalovirus exposure and HLA in healthy donors. The PCR made use of 60 Vbeta and 13 Jbeta primers. Assay used: immunoSEQ multiplex PCR; TCRdb lists only in-frame clones, some missing. The sample has under 200,000 clones; roughly 60% are singletons. Germline V gene data show CDR1 as SGHTA and CDR2 as FQGNSA. The V end lost 5 bases, the J end lost 4 bases, and 15 bases lay between the germline ends. The CDR3 is 14 residues long. The study, taken as a whole, reports: Prior analysis indicated that the majority of TCR beta V segments exhibited productivity approximately 90% or approximately 30% of the time. Presence/absence analyses rested on an assumption that sequencing depth was roughly uniform across donors. Over 150 TCR beta chains were listed as cytomegalovirus-associated. The classifier reportedly diagnosed cytomegalovirus status with high specificity and sensitivity.

On this clone itself: Its specificity is not known.

The V call is TRBV7-2, the J call TRBJ2-7, with D tentatively TRBD1 (5 bases). What was sequenced was PBMCs. This receptor was identified in a middle-aged man in good health and CMV-seronegative. The CDR3 spells CASSVLPAGYEQYF. DNA of the CDR3: TGTGCCAGCAGCGTCTTACCCGCAGGGTACGAGCAGTACTTC.